Below, 20 T cell receptor beta chains from the same sample are listed, as sequenced in a study of T cell changes during pregnancy in multiple sclerosis. Sequencing used immunoSEQ multiplex PCR; TCRdb keeps in-frame clones, though not all of them. The sample lists tens of thousands of clones, about 89% occurring once. Sequencing used CD8+ T cells from peripheral blood mononuclear cells, obtained in the third trimester of pregnancy. The source of these receptors is a female donor with multiple sclerosis, enrolled in a pregnancy study.

The chain is built from TRBV2 and TRBJ2-3; TRBD1 might be the D (5 bases). The CDR3 runs to 16 residues. V lost 2 bases and J 2 bases, leaving 14 bases between the germline ends. Germline assignment: CDR1 SNHLY and CDR2 FYNNEI. DNA of the CDR3: TGTGCCAGCAGTGAAAGGGGTCCCTCCATCACAGATACGCAGTATTTT. Translating it yields CASSERGPSITDTQYF.

The CDR3 spells CASSVGTGDYSGNTIYF. CDR3 bases: TGTGCCAGTAGTGTTGGGACAGGGGATTACTCTGGAAACACCATATATTTT. V usage is TRBV19 and J usage is TRBJ1-3; 10 bases align to TRBD1. The V gene end was trimmed by 5 bases and the J gene end by 0 bases; junction bases not matched to a gene: 7. The CDR3 covers 17 residues. Germline CDR1 LNHDA, CDR2 SQIVND (reference sequence).

This chain joins TRBV29-1 and TRBJ1-5, with unresolved D. Trimming pared 7 bases from V and 6 bases from J, leaving 16 bases between. Germline lookup yields CDR1 SQVTM and CDR2 ANQGSEA. The CDR3 sequence is 13 residues long. The CDR3 bases are TGCAGCGCCCTGGAGGGTATCAGTCAGCCCCAGCATTTT. Translated, it gives CSALEGISQPQHF.

The V and J genes are TRBV5-1 and TRBJ2-1; D perhaps matches TRBD1 (5 bases). The CDR3 covers 12 residues. The ends were cut back, 7 bases at V and 7 bases at J, with 12 bases in the middle. Germline CDR1 reads SGHRS; CDR2 reads YFSETQ. CDR3 DNA sequence: TGCGCCAGCTATGGGGCCAGGAATGAGCAGTTCTTC. Amino acids: CASYGARNEQFF.

The chain combines TRBV4-2 with TRBJ2-1; 10 nucleotides line up with TRBD2. Trimming removed 1 base from V and 2 bases from J; junction bases left unmatched: 2. The CDR3 totals 16 residues. CDR1 is LGHNA and CDR2 is YNFKEQ in the germline V gene. In DNA, the CDR3 is TGTGCCAGCAGCCAAGGTACTAGCGGGACCTACAATGAGCAGTTCTTC. Its translation is CASSQGTSGTYNEQFF.

The chain employs TRBV27 and TRBJ1-4; 7 bases line up with TRBD1. This CDR3 is 14 amino acids long. From germline, CDR1 is MNHEY and CDR2 SMNVEV (reference sequence). Trimming cost V 6 bases and J 4 bases; bases outside gene matches: 5. In DNA, the CDR3 is TGTGCCAGCAGCGGGGGACAGATTAATGAAAAACTGTTTTTT. Residues: CASSGGQINEKLFF.

The chain couples TRBV4-3 to TRBJ2-7; unclear D gene. CDR3 length equals 18 residues. V was trimmed by 4 bases and J by 0 bases, leaving 22 bases between them. Germline values: CDR1 LGHNA, CDR2 YSLEER. The CDR3 DNA reads TGCGCCAGCAGCCCAGATGTAGTTAGAGAGACTTTCTCCTACGAGCAGTACTTC. Protein product: CASSPDVVRETFSYEQYF.

The chain carries TRBV19 and TRBJ2-2; TRBD1 aligns across 8 bases. Trimming cost V 4 bases and J 8 bases; bases outside gene matches: 6. Germline CDR1 and CDR2: LNHDA and SQIVND (reference sequence). The CDR3 is 14 residues long. CDR3 sequence: CASSTQGAGGELFF. CDR3 coding DNA: TGTGCCAGTAGTACCCAGGGGGCAGGGGGGGAGCTGTTTTTT.

This rearrangement joins TRBV7-9 to TRBJ1-1; TRBD1 agrees at 8 bases. CDR3 length: 13 residues. Trimming took 4 bases from V and 6 from J; bases not matched to a gene: 4. Germline values: CDR1 SEHNR, CDR2 FQNEAQ (reference sequence). Here the CDR3 reads CASSSTGGAEAFF. In nucleotides, the CDR3 is TGTGCCAGCAGCTCTACAGGGGGGGCTGAAGCTTTCTTT.

V and J are TRBV21-1 and TRBJ2-7; TRBD1 reflects the table's D call only, with no check against the DNA. TRBV21-1 is a pseudogene locus. The CDR3 runs to 18 residues. CDR3 region: CASSKPPPRQGPTYEQYF. DNA of the CDR3: TGTGCCAGCAGCAAACCTCCGCCGAGACAGGGGCCGACCTACGAGCAGTACTTC.

This chain joins TRBV10-3 and TRBJ2-3; TRBD2 matches 10 bases. Looked up from germline, CDR1 is ENHRY and CDR2 is SYGVKD. CDR3 length: 16 amino acids. After removal of 3 bases from V and 5 bases from J, the junction contained 8 bases not matched to a gene. CDR3 amino acids: CAISDGLAGEIDTQYF. The CDR3 DNA follows: TGTGCCATCAGTGATGGTCTAGCGGGGGAGATAGATACGCAGTATTTT.

CDR3: CACSGTGAQVNTIYF. CDR3 nucleotides: TGTGCCTGTTCTGGGACAGGGGCTCAAGTAAACACCATATATTTT. V and J are TRBV30 and TRBJ1-3; the match to TRBD1 covers 10 bases. Losses at the gene ends were 6 bases for V and 6 bases for J; bases not matched to a gene: 11. The CDR3 runs 15 residues. Germline V gene lookup returns CDR1 GTSNPN and CDR2 SVGIG (reference sequence).

The rearrangement joins TRBV4-1 to TRBJ2-6; D uncertain. Germline V gene lookup returns CDR1 MGHRA and CDR2 YSYEKL. V lost 0 bases and J lost 4, with 16 bases in between. The CDR3 has 18 amino acids. The CDR3: CASSQESPLTSGANVLTF. The CDR3 region has the DNA TGCGCCAGCAGCCAAGAGTCTCCGTTGACTTCCGGGGCCAACGTCCTGACTTTC.

This clone came up once. The chain couples TRBV6-5 to TRBJ2-5, with D possibly being TRBD2 (5 bases). The CDR3 runs to 13 residues. Germline lookup yields CDR1 MNHEY and CDR2 SVGAGI. V lost 2 bases to trimming and J lost 2 bases, with 6 bases between them. The CDR3 coding sequence is TGTGCCAGCAGTTACGAGGGTCAAGAGACCCAGTACTTC. Amino acid sequence: CASSYEGQETQYF.

The V call is TRBV11-2, the J call TRBJ2-1; D is perhaps TRBD2 (5 bases). CDR3 length: 12 amino acids. Per germline, CDR1 SGHAT and CDR2 FQNNGV. Trimming removed 3 bases from V and 7 bases from J, with 7 bases in between. CDR3 sequence: CASSFWENEQFF. For the CDR3, the DNA is TGTGCCAGCAGCTTTTGGGAGAATGAGCAGTTCTTC.

The chain combines TRBV25-1 with TRBJ2-5, with TRBD2 matching 12 bases. Germline V gene data show CDR1 as MGHDK and CDR2 as SYGVNS. The CDR3 covers 14 residues. Germline trimming cut 4 bases from V and 4 bases from J; bases unmatched to any gene: 1. This CDR3 is CASSGLAGVETQYF. The CDR3 DNA follows: TGTGCCAGCAGTGGACTAGCGGGAGTAGAGACCCAGTACTTC.

This chain connects TRBV7-3 to TRBJ2-5; 13 nucleotides align to TRBD2. CDR1 and CDR2 (germline): SGHTA, FQGTGA. Germline trimming cut 1 base from V and 4 bases from J; bases unmatched to any gene: 12. The CDR3 extends over 19 amino acids. CDR3 sequence: CASSLMGSTSGGARETQYF. CDR3 coding DNA: TGTGCCAGCAGCTTAATGGGATCCACTAGCGGGGGGGCCCGAGAGACCCAGTACTTC.

This chain connects TRBV6-5 to TRBJ2-1; TRBD2 aligns across 8 bases. Unmatched junction bases numbered 8, after V lost 3 bases and J lost 13 bases. This CDR3 comprises 13 residues. CDR1 is MNHEY, CDR2 SVGAGI, per germline. The CDR3 DNA is TGTGCCAGCAGTTATGTCGGGGGGGGGACCCAGTTCTTC. Its translation: CASSYVGGGTQFF.

This chain uses TRBV19 with TRBJ1-1, with TRBD1 as a possible D gene (5 bases). This CDR3 comprises 12 residues. The germline CDR1 and CDR2 sequences are LNHDA and SQIVND (reference sequence). The V gene lost 10 bases and the J gene lost 4 bases, with 13 bases spanning the gap. The CDR3 region is CATVDQGTEAFF. The CDR3 nucleotides read TGTGCCACCGTAGACCAGGGCACTGAAGCTTTCTTT.

This chain joins TRBV18 and TRBJ2-3; a weak D match, TRBD2 (7 bases). V was trimmed by 0 bases and J by 0 bases, leaving 10 bases between them. Germline V gene sequence: CDR1 KGHSH, CDR2 LQKENI. The length of the CDR3 is 16 residues. CDR3 in amino acids: CASSPPGGVSTDTQYF. CDR3 in DNA: TGTGCCAGCTCACCACCAGGGGGGGTTAGCACAGATACGCAGTATTTT.